The following is a T cell receptor (beta chain) sequence with its context. The source of the sample is a study of control samples from healthy donors and cancer patients. The assay was immunoSEQ multiplex PCR, and TCRdb's table has in-frame clones only and misses some. This table holds about 150,000 clones, over 90% found once. CDR1 is MNHNS and CDR2 is SASEGT in the germline V gene. J was trimmed by 4 bases and V by 4 bases; bases with no gene match: 10. The CDR3 runs 16 residues. The chain links TRBV6-1 to TRBJ2-1; TRBD2 matches at 7 bases. The sample consisted of blood. This clonotype originated in a man aged 50-59 years in good health. This chain's CDR3 is CASSGGTTYQYNEQFF. CDR3 DNA sequence: TGTGCCAGCAGTGGCGGGACTACCTACCAATACAATGAGCAGTTCTTC.